Below, 16 T cell receptor beta chains from the same sample are listed, as sequenced in a study of shared clonotypes between healthy human individuals (dated by TCRdb to 2020 to 2021). Libraries were prepared through the immunoSEQ multiplex PCR assay. The clones in this table, taken by TCRdb from immuneACCESS, are in-frame only. Not every clone is retained; where verified, under half of the shortfall comes from an unresolved V gene, and the cause of the rest is unknown. The sample table contains 550,000 to 600,000 clones; only one count was recorded for roughly 72% of them. Of the sample, approximately 12% falls within the top ten clones. Material for sequencing was PBMCs. The origin of the receptors is a middle-aged woman in good health. Some clones in this sample may be carry-over from other donors' samples.

This sequence joins TRBV19 and TRBJ1-2; D may be TRBD1 (5 bases). Trimming pared 3 bases from V and 10 bases from J, leaving 12 bases between. The CDR3 covers 12 residues. Germline CDR1 LNHDA, CDR2 SQIVND (reference sequence). Here the CDR3 reads CASSMVQGAYTF. The CDR3 bases are TGTGCCAGTAGTATGGTCCAGGGAGCCTACACCTTC. The variable domain in full, with the rest retrieved from reference TRBV19 and TRBJ1-2, is DGGITQSPKYLFRKEGQNVTLSCEQNLNHDAMYWYRQDPGQGLRLIYYSQIVNDFQKGDIAEGYSVSREKKESFPLTVTSAQKNPTAFYLCASSMVQGAYTFGSGTRLTVV.

The chain couples TRBV21-1 to TRBJ1-2. TRBV21-1 constitutes a pseudogene. The CDR3 runs 14 residues. The CDR3 DNA follows: TGTGCCAGCAGCAAAGAGGACGGGGGGCATGGCTACACCTTC. This codes for CASSKEDGGHGYTF.

The genes are TRBV2 and TRBJ2-7; TRBD1 or TRBD2 may be the D gene (5 bases each). Germline CDR1 SNHLY, CDR2 FYNNEI. The CDR3 length is 15 residues. The V end lost 7 bases, the J end lost 0 bases, and 16 bases lay between the germline ends. CDR3 nucleotides: TGTGCCAGCACCTCGGACGGGGCTAGCTCCTACGAGCAGTACTTC. Translating it yields CASTSDGASSYEQYF.

The J gene is TRBJ2-3, the V gene TRBV7-2, with TRBD2 identical over 9 bases. Germline V gene sequence: CDR1 SGHTA, CDR2 FQGNSA. The CDR3 sequence is 16 residues long. Trimming removed 2 bases from V and 1 base from J; junction bases left unmatched: 4. CDR3 sequence: CASSLLQRGGTDTQYF. The DNA of the CDR3 is TGTGCCAGCAGCTTACTCCAGCGGGGGGGCACAGATACGCAGTATTTT.

J is TRBJ1-5 and V is TRBV19; tentative D call: TRBD1 (6 bases). This CDR3 region has 16 residues. Trimming shortened V by 7 bases and J by 1 base, and 17 bases separated the two germline ends. Germline V gene lookup returns CDR1 LNHDA and CDR2 SQIVND (reference sequence). CDR3 nucleotide sequence: TGTGCCAGTACTTTGTTGACAGGAACGAGCAATCAGCCCCAGCATTTT. Its translation is CASTLLTGTSNQPQHF.

V gene TRBV11-3 combines with J gene TRBJ2-7; TRBD1 or TRBD2 may be the D gene (5 bases each). V lost 3 bases and J 2 bases, leaving 11 bases between the germline ends. The CDR3 extends over 14 amino acids. From germline, CDR1 is SGHNT and CDR2 YENEEA. CDR3 nucleotide sequence: TGTGCCAGCAGCTTGGGGCCGGGAACCTACGAGCAGTACTTC. Its protein product is CASSLGPGTYEQYF. Full variable domain (remainder filled in from reference TRBV11-3 and TRBJ2-7): EAGVVQSPRYKIIEKKQPVAFWCNPISGHNTLYWYLQNLGQGPELLIRYENEEAVDDSQLPKDRFSAERLKGVDSTLKIQPAELGDSAVYLCASSLGPGTYEQYFGPGTRLTVT.

The rearrangement links TRBV2 to TRBJ2-3; 7 bases map to TRBD2. Germline values: CDR1 SNHLY, CDR2 FYNNEI. The length of the CDR3 is 15 residues. Trimming at V came to 6 bases and at J to 3 bases, leaving 9 bases not matched to a gene. The CDR3 loop is CASSRRGGGTDTQYF. DNA for the CDR3: TGTGCCAGCAGCCGTCGCGGGGGAGGGACAGATACGCAGTATTTT.

The CDR3 nucleotides are TGCAGCGCTGAGGGCCGGTACAATGAGCAGTTCTTC. Its protein is CSAEGRYNEQFF. The chain links TRBV29-1 to TRBJ2-1; D is perhaps TRBD2 (5 bases). The V end was cut by 7 bases, the J end by 4 bases, with 11 bases between. Germline assignment: CDR1 SQVTM and CDR2 ANQGSEA. This CDR3 region has 12 residues.

The rearrangement joins TRBV5-4 to TRBJ2-7, with 9 bases that match TRBD1. Germline loops: CDR1 SGHNT, CDR2 YYREEE (reference sequence). Trimming cost V 2 bases and J 3 bases; bases outside gene matches: 3. The CDR3 extends over 14 amino acids. CDR3 nucleotides: TGTGCCAGCAGCTTTGGGGACAGGGACTACGAGCAGTACTTC. It is translated as CASSFGDRDYEQYF. Complete variable domain (other parts from reference TRBV5-4 and TRBJ2-7): ETGVTQSPTHLIKTRGQQVTLRCSSQSGHNTVSWYQQALGQGPQFIFQYYREEENGRGNFPPRFSGLQFPNYSSELNVNALELDDSALYLCASSFGDRDYEQYFGPGTRLTVT.

The genes are TRBV7-6 and TRBJ2-2, with 8 bases identical to TRBD1. In germline, CDR1 is SGHVS, CDR2 FNYEAQ. V lost 4 bases to trimming and J lost 5 bases; unmatched junction nucleotides: 9. There are 16 residues in the CDR3. The CDR3, as DNA: TGTGCCAGCAGCTCAATCCAGGGGGCAGGGACCGGGGAGCTGTTTTTT. This translates into CASSSIQGAGTGELFF.

This clone was detected many times. Other nucleotide sequences in the sample specify the same CDR3. The chain couples TRBV5-4 to TRBJ2-6; no reliable D call. Trimming pared 2 bases from V and 4 bases from J, leaving 13 bases between. The V gene's germline CDR1 is SGHNT and CDR2 YYREEE (reference sequence). The CDR3 runs 16 residues. The CDR3 sequence: CASSFVWGSGANVLTF. CDR3 nucleotide sequence: TGTGCCAGCAGCTTCGTGTGGGGTTCAGGGGCCAACGTCCTGACTTTC.

Notes on this clone: A read error likely explains this, since a far larger clone differs by one base. This chain links TRBV29-1 with TRBJ1-1; the D is unclear. CDR3 length: 14 amino acids. Germline CDR1 is SQVTM and CDR2 is ANQGSEA. Trimming removed 4 bases at V and 0 bases at J, with 12 bases between. DNA for the CDR3: TGCAGCGTTGTTAATCTAGGGATGAACACTGAAGCTTTCTTT. Translation: CSVVNLGMNTEAFF.

As concerns this clone: The same CDR3 is also encoded by other DNA sequences in this sample. This sequence joins TRBV14 and TRBJ1-1; D not resolved. The CDR3 totals 13 residues. Trimming cost V 4 bases and J 1 base, with 7 bases left between them. CDR1 and CDR2 (germline): SGHDN, FVKESK. The CDR3 DNA follows: TGTGCCAGCAGCCCCAGACGGAACACTGAAGCTTTCTTT. Translation: CASSPRRNTEAFF.

The table lists this clone with a count of one. V and J are TRBV5-4 and TRBJ1-2; no clear D. Germline V gene sequence: CDR1 SGHNT, CDR2 YYREEE (reference sequence). Trimming left V 5 bases short and J 4 bases short, with 9 bases between. The CDR3 is 12 amino acids. The CDR3 sequence is CASSDAFYGYTF. The CDR3 DNA reads TGTGCCAGCAGTGACGCATTCTATGGCTACACCTTC. Together with reference TRBV5-4 and TRBJ1-2, the CDR3 gives the full variable domain: ETGVTQSPTHLIKTRGQQVTLRCSSQSGHNTVSWYQQALGQGPQFIFQYYREEENGRGNFPPRFSGLQFPNYSSELNVNALELDDSALYLCASSDAFYGYTFGSGTRLTVV.

As for this clone: A read error is likely here: a far larger clone is one base away. The sample has other DNA sequences that encode this CDR3 too. The chain uses TRBV4-1 and TRBJ2-7; D might be TRBD1 or TRBD2, each matching 5 bases. The CDR3 extends over 13 amino acids. Germline CDR1 MGHRA, CDR2 YSYEKL. The DNA of the CDR3 is TGTGCCAGCAGAAGGGACCTCAATTCCGAGCAGTACTTC. Amino acids: CASRRDLNSEQYF.

The chain is built from TRBV4-1 and TRBJ1-3; TRBD1 aligns across 9 bases. Germline CDR1 is MGHRA and CDR2 is YSYEKL. This CDR3 has 17 amino acids. The J segment lost 2 bases and the V segment lost 0 bases, leaving 5 bases of the junction unmatched. The CDR3 protein is CASSQEDRGWTGNTIYF. CDR3 DNA: TGCGCCAGCAGCCAAGAGGACAGGGGCTGGACTGGAAACACCATATATTTT.